These 3 T cell receptor beta chains were sequenced from one sample in a study of cytomegalovirus exposure and HLA in healthy donors. The PCR made use of 60 Vbeta and 13 Jbeta primers. The table came from immunoSEQ multiplex PCR; TCRdb's copy has only in-frame clones and leaves some out. The sample lists about 140,000 clones, more than 75% occurring once. Sequences were obtained from PBMCs. All receptors come from a woman aged 25 to 39 in good health and CMV-seronegative.

This clone was seen only once. V gene TRBV19 combines with J gene TRBJ2-2; 10 positions agree with TRBD1. V was clipped by 5 bases and J by 4 bases; unmatched bases: 7. The V gene's germline CDR1 is LNHDA and CDR2 SQIVND (reference sequence). This CDR3 spans 16 amino acids. DNA for the CDR3: TGTGCCAGTAGTGACAGGGGGCGTTTGATCACCGGGGAGCTGTTTTTT. Residues: CASSDRGRLITGELFF.

V gene TRBV5-4 combines with J gene TRBJ1-2; perhaps TRBD1 as D (5 bases). The germline CDR1 and CDR2 sequences are SGHNT and YYREEE (reference sequence). V was cut by 0 bases and J by 4 bases, with 16 bases left in between. The CDR3 is 16 residues long. CDR3 loop: CASSLEGPGQFYGYTF. CDR3 bases: TGTGCCAGCAGCTTGGAGGGGCCGGGTCAATTCTATGGCTACACCTTC.

This clone was detected a few times. The genes are TRBV18 and TRBJ1-4; D possibly corresponds to TRBD1 (6 bases). The V end was cut by 0 bases, the J end by 8 bases, with 19 bases between. The CDR3 consists of 17 residues. Per germline, CDR1 KGHSH and CDR2 LQKENI. The CDR3 spells CASSPPVPGRGGEKLFF. CDR3 bases: TGTGCCAGCTCACCACCGGTCCCAGGCAGGGGTGGGGAAAAACTGTTTTTT.